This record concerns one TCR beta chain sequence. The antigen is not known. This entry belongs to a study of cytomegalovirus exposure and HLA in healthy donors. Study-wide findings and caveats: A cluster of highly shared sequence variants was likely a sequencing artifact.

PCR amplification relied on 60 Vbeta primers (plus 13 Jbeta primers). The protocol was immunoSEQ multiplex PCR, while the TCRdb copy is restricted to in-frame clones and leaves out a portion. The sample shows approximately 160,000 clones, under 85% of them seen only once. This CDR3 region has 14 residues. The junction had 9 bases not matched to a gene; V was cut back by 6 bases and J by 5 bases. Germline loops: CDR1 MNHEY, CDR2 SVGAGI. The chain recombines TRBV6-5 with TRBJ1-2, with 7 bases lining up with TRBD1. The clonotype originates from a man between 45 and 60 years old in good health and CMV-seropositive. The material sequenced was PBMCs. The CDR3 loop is CASRGSGTVYGYTF. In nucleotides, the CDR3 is TGTGCCAGCAGGGGATCCGGGACAGTGTATGGCTACACCTTC.